The rows below give T cell receptor beta chains drawn from one sample of a study of T cell changes during pregnancy in multiple sclerosis. Some clones are missing from TCRdb's copy, which holds only in-frame ones; the method was immunoSEQ multiplex PCR. The sample lists 90,000 to 120,000 clones; less than 95% were seen once. Specimen: peripheral blood, collected in the third trimester of pregnancy. The receptor source for this set is a female donor in good health, enrolled as a control in a pregnancy study. The CDR3 runs from the conserved cysteine through the conserved F or W. Each record gives: V gene, J gene, CDR3 length, D gene, CDR3 protein, CDR3 DNA. D genes are given only for firm matches.

v_gene: TRBV9
j_gene: TRBJ1-3
len: 15
d_gene: TRBD1
CDR3aa: CASSLTGGSGNTIYF
CDR3nt: TGTGCCAGCAGCCTAACAGGGGGCTCTGGAAACACCATATATTTT

v_gene: TRBV5-4
j_gene: TRBJ2-3
len: 12
d_gene: TRBD1
CDR3aa: CASSYGQGPKYF
CDR3nt: TGTGCCAGCAGCTATGGACAGGGGCCGAAGTATTTT

v_gene: TRBV30
j_gene: TRBJ1-1
len: 14
d_gene: .
CDR3aa: CAWSTLQGRTEAFF
CDR3nt: TGTGCCTGGAGTACCCTACAGGGTCGCACTGAAGCTTTCTTT

v_gene: TRBV27
j_gene: TRBJ2-5
len: 15
d_gene: .
CDR3aa: CASSLLGGTRETQYF
CDR3nt: TGTGCCAGCAGTTTATTAGGAGGGACCCGGGAGACCCAGTACTTC

v_gene: TRBV5-1
j_gene: TRBJ1-1
len: 15
d_gene: TRBD1
CDR3aa: CASSLGTGGNTEAFF
CDR3nt: TGCGCCAGCAGCCTAGGGACAGGCGGGAACACTGAAGCTTTCTTT

v_gene: TRBV4-2
j_gene: TRBJ1-1
len: 15
d_gene: .
CDR3aa: CASSQDPGGSTEAFF
CDR3nt: TGTGCCAGCAGCCAAGATCCGGGGGGGAGCACTGAAGCTTTCTTT

v_gene: TRBV5-1
j_gene: TRBJ2-2
len: 15
d_gene: TRBD1
CDR3aa: CASSPLTGGTGELFF
CDR3nt: TGCGCCAGCAGCCCCTTGACAGGGGGCACCGGGGAGCTGTTTTTT

v_gene: TRBV6-5
j_gene: TRBJ1-2
len: 14
d_gene: TRBD1
CDR3aa: CASSSRQGASGYTF
CDR3nt: TGTGCCAGCAGCTCAAGACAGGGGGCGAGTGGCTACACCTTC

v_gene: TRBV5-6
j_gene: TRBJ1-5
len: 15
d_gene: TRBD1
CDR3aa: CASSLAGGSNQPQHF
CDR3nt: TGTGCCAGCAGCTTGGCAGGGGGAAGCAATCAGCCCCAGCATTTT

v_gene: TRBV5-4
j_gene: TRBJ2-1
len: 14
d_gene: TRBD2
CDR3aa: CASSSSGEGHEQFF
CDR3nt: TGTGCCAGCAGCTCGAGCGGGGAGGGGCATGAGCAGTTCTTC

v_gene: TRBV13
j_gene: TRBJ2-5
len: 16
d_gene: TRBD1
CDR3aa: CASSRRRQGLQETQYF
CDR3nt: TGTGCCAGCAGCCGCCGTCGACAGGGGTTACAAGAGACCCAGTACTTC

v_gene: TRBV14
j_gene: TRBJ1-1
len: 15
d_gene: .
CDR3aa: CASSHRAQGNYEAFF
CDR3nt: TGTGCCAGCAGCCACAGGGCACAGGGTAATTATGAAGCTTTCTTT

v_gene: TRBV7-2
j_gene: TRBJ2-3
len: 15
d_gene: .
CDR3aa: CASRPQRGSTDTQYF
CDR3nt: TGTGCCAGCAGACCACAGAGGGGGAGCACAGATACGCAGTATTTT

v_gene: TRBV7-2
j_gene: TRBJ2-7
len: 15
d_gene: TRBD1
CDR3aa: CASSSRQGLSYEQYF
CDR3nt: TGTGCCAGCAGCTCCAGACAGGGCCTATCCTACGAGCAGTACTTC

v_gene: TRBV5-1
j_gene: TRBJ2-3
len: 15
d_gene: .
CDR3aa: CASSWTGSYTDTQYF
CDR3nt: TGCGCCAGCAGCTGGACTGGAAGCTACACAGATACGCAGTATTTT

v_gene: TRBV5-8
j_gene: TRBJ2-1
len: 14
d_gene: .
CDR3aa: CASSLPTEFLEQFF
CDR3nt: TGTGCCAGCAGCTTGCCCACAGAATTTCTTGAGCAGTTCTTC

v_gene: TRBV7-2
j_gene: TRBJ1-5
len: 16
d_gene: .
CDR3aa: CASSFGGMRRDQPQHF
CDR3nt: TGTGCCAGCAGCTTTGGAGGGATGCGAAGGGATCAGCCCCAGCATTTT

v_gene: TRBV15
j_gene: TRBJ1-1
len: 14
d_gene: .
CDR3aa: CATSRDQHRVEAFF
CDR3nt: TGTGCCACCAGCAGAGATCAACACAGGGTGGAAGCTTTCTTT

v_gene: TRBV29-1
j_gene: TRBJ1-2
len: 12
d_gene: TRBD1
CDR3aa: CSVVEGAGGYTF
CDR3nt: TGCAGCGTTGTGGAGGGGGCGGGTGGCTACACCTTC

v_gene: TRBV6-5
j_gene: TRBJ2-7
len: 14
d_gene: TRBD1
CDR3aa: CASSLGQGAYEQYF
CDR3nt: TGTGCCAGCAGTTTGGGACAGGGGGCCTACGAGCAGTACTTC

v_gene: TRBV23-1
j_gene: TRBJ1-1
len: 18
d_gene: TRBD1
CDR3aa: CASSPIPGQTHLNTEAFF
CDR3nt: TGCGCCAGCAGCCCCATCCCGGGACAGACTCATCTTAACACTGAAGCTTTCTTT

v_gene: TRBV4-3
j_gene: TRBJ2-7
len: 15
d_gene: TRBD2
CDR3aa: CASSPGTSGAYEQYF
CDR3nt: TGCGCCAGCAGCCCTGGGACTAGCGGGGCCTACGAGCAGTACTTC

v_gene: TRBV13
j_gene: TRBJ1-5
len: 15
d_gene: TRBD1
CDR3aa: CASSLSGQGNQPQHF
CDR3nt: TGTGCCAGCAGCCTCTCGGGACAGGGCAATCAGCCCCAGCATTTT

v_gene: TRBV6-4
j_gene: TRBJ2-2
len: 13
d_gene: .
CDR3aa: CASRVSLTGELFF
CDR3nt: TGTGCCAGCCGGGTCTCCCTCACCGGGGAGCTGTTTTTT

v_gene: TRBV15
j_gene: TRBJ2-1
len: 15
d_gene: .
CDR3aa: CATSRVEGGFNEQFF
CDR3nt: TGTGCCACCAGCAGAGTAGAGGGAGGCTTCAATGAGCAGTTCTTC

v_gene: TRBV7-2
j_gene: TRBJ1-3
len: 16
d_gene: .
CDR3aa: CASSLGASSSGNTIYF
CDR3nt: TGTGCCAGCAGCTTAGGAGCCTCGAGCTCTGGAAACACCATATATTTT

v_gene: TRBV7-8
j_gene: TRBJ2-1
len: 14
d_gene: .
CDR3aa: CASSPRAAWGEQFF
CDR3nt: TGTGCCAGCAGCCCCAGAGCGGCCTGGGGTGAGCAGTTCTTC

v_gene: TRBV21-1
j_gene: TRBJ1-1
len: 15
d_gene: .
CDR3aa: CASSKGTGVNTEAFF
CDR3nt: TGTGCCAGCAGCAAGGGGACAGGGGTCAACACTGAAGCTTTCTTT

v_gene: TRBV11-2
j_gene: TRBJ2-5
len: 18
d_gene: TRBD2
CDR3aa: CASSPPFVSGGSGETQYF
CDR3nt: TGTGCCAGCAGCCCCCCGTTTGTTAGCGGGGGGTCAGGGGAGACCCAGTACTTC

v_gene: TRBV29-1
j_gene: TRBJ2-5
len: 13
d_gene: .
CDR3aa: CSVERGFGETQYF
CDR3nt: TGCAGCGTTGAGCGGGGTTTCGGGGAGACCCAGTACTTC

v_gene: TRBV5-1
j_gene: TRBJ1-2
len: 15
d_gene: .
CDR3aa: CASSPHQGGYNGYTF
CDR3nt: TGCGCCAGCAGTCCCCACCAGGGTGGTTATAATGGCTACACCTTC

v_gene: TRBV6-1
j_gene: TRBJ1-4
len: 12
d_gene: .
CDR3aa: CASSERQEKLFF
CDR3nt: TGTGCCAGCAGTGAACGACAGGAAAAACTGTTTTTT